This is a list of T cell receptor beta chains from one sample in a study of blood T cell repertoires in COVID-19. Only in-frame clones appear in the TCRdb table, and some are missing; sequencing was by immunoSEQ multiplex PCR. This sample carries 45,000 to 55,000 clones, approximately 70% of them seen once, and the ten largest clones take just under 9%. The sample was peripheral blood. The receptors derive from a woman aged 65 to 85 with acute or convalescent COVID-19. Both conserved end residues are part of each CDR3. The D gene is left open where the match is weak. A row's size may be missing; if present it is once, few, many or a size class.

D	V	J	size	DNA	CDR3
-	TRBV19	TRBJ2-5	-	TGTGCCAGTAGTGTCTCCCGGGGGACCCAGTACTTC	CASSVSRGTQYF
TRBD1	TRBV5-1	TRBJ1-4	-	TGCGCCAGCAGCTTGGAAGGACAGGGAAGAGTTAATGAAAAACTGTTTTTT	CASSLEGQGRVNEKLFF
-	TRBV2	TRBJ1-1	few	TGTGCCAGCAGTGAATCGGGGTGGACTGAAGCTTTCTTT	CASSESGWTEAFF
TRBD1	TRBV27	TRBJ2-1	-	TGTGCCAGCAGTACCTTGGACAGGGTGGCCGACAATGAGCAGTTCTTC	CASSTLDRVADNEQFF
TRBD2	TRBV30	TRBJ2-1	-	TGTGCCTGGAGTGTGGGTAGCGGGGCCCACAATGAGCAGTTCTTC	CAWSVGSGAHNEQFF
TRBD1	TRBV9	TRBJ1-1	-	TGTGCCAGCAGCCGCCCCGGGACAGCTGAAGCTTTCTTT	CASSRPGTAEAFF
-	TRBV4-3	TRBJ1-2	-	TGCGCCAGCAGCCAAGATTTGGCGGATAACTATGGCTACACCTTC	CASSQDLADNYGYTF
TRBD1	TRBV19	TRBJ2-2	-	TGTGCCAGTAGTACAGGGGGCCGGGGAGCTGTTTTT	CASSTGGRGAVF
TRBD1	TRBV5-1	TRBJ2-5	few	TGCGCCAGCAGCCCCGACAGGGGGGAGACCCAGTACTTC	CASSPDRGETQYF
TRBD2	TRBV3-1/TRBV3-2	TRBJ2-3	-	TGTGCCAGCAGCCAAGACGTACTAGCGGCAGATACGCAGTATTTT	CASSQDVLAADTQYF
-	TRBV28	TRBJ1-2	-	TGTGCCAGCAGTTTTCGACAGATTGGCTACACCTTC	CASSFRQIGYTF
-	TRBV7-8	TRBJ2-3	-	TGTGCCAGCAGCTTATCCGCGGGGATCACAGATACGCAGTATTTT	CASSLSAGITDTQYF
-	TRBV19	TRBJ1-2	-	TGTGCCAGTAGTTTACAGGGACAAGTAGTCGGCTACACCTTC	CASSLQGQVVGYTF
-	TRBV7-3	TRBJ2-6	-	TGTGCCAGCAGTTTCGACAGAAGCTCTGGGGCCAACGTCCTGACTTTC	CASSFDRSSGANVLTF
-	TRBV24-1	TRBJ2-7	-	TGTGCCACCAGTGATTCCGTTACCTACGAGCAGTACTTC	CATSDSVTYEQYF